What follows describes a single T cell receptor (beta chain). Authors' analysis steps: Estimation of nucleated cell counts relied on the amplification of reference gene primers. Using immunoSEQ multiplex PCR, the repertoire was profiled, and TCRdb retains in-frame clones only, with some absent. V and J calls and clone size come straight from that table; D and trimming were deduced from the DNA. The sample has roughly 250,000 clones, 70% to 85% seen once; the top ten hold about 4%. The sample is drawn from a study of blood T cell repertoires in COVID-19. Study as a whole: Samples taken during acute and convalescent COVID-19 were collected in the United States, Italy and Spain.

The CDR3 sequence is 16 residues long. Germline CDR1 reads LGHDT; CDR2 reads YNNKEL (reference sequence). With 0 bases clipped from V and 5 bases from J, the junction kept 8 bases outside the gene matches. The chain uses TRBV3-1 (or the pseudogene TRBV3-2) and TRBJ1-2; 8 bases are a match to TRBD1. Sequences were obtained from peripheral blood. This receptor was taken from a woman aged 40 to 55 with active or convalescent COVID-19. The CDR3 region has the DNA TGTGCCAGCAGCCAAGATAGAGGCAGGGGGCCATATGGCTACACCTTC. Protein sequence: CASSQDRGRGPYGYTF.